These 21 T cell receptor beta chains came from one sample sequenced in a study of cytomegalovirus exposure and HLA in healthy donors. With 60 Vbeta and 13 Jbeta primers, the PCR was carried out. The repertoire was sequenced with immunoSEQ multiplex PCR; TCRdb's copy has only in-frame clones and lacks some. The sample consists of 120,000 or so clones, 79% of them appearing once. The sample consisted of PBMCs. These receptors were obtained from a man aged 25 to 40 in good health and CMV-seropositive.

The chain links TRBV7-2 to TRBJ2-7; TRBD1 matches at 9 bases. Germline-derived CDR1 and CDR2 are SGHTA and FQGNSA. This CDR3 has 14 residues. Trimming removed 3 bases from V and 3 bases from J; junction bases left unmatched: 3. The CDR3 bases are TGTGCCAGCAGCTTCACAGGGGGCGTCTACGAGCAGTACTTC. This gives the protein CASSFTGGVYEQYF.

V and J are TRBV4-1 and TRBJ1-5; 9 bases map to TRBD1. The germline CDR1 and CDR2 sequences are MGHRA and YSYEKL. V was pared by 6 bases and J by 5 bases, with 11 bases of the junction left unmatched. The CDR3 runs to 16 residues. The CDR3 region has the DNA TGCGCCAGCAGACTAACTCCGGGACAGGGTGATCAGCCCCAGCATTTT. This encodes CASRLTPGQGDQPQHF.

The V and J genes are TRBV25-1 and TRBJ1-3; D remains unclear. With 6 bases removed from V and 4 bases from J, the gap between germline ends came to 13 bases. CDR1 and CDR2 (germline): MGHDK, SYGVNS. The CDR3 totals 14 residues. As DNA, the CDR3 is TGTGCCAGCAGCCGTGGCGGGTCGGGAAACACCATATATTTT. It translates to CASSRGGSGNTIYF.

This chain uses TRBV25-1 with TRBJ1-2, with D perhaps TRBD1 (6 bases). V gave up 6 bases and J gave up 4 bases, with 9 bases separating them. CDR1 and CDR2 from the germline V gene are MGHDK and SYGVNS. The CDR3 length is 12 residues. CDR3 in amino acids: CASREQGYGYTF. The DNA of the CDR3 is TGTGCCAGCAGGGAACAGGGCTATGGCTACACCTTC.

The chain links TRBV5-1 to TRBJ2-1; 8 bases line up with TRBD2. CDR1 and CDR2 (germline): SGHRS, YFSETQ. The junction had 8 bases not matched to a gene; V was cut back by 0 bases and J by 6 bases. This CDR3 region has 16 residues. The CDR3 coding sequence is TGCGCCAGCAGCTTGGCCACGGGGGGGTTTTCCAATGAGCAGTTCTTC. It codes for CASSLATGGFSNEQFF.

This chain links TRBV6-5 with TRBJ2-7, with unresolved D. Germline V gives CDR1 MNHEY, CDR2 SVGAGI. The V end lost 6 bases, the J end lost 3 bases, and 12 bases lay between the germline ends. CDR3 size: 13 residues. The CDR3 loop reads CASSPPMSYEQYF. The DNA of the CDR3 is TGTGCCAGCAGCCCACCAATGAGCTACGAGCAGTACTTC.

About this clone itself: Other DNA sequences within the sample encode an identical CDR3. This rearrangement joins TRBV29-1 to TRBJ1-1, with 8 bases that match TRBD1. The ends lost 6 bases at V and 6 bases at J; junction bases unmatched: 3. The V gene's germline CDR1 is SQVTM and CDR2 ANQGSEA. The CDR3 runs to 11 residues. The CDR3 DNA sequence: TGCAGCGTGGTGACAGGGGCTGAAGCTTTCTTT. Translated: CSVVTGAEAFF.

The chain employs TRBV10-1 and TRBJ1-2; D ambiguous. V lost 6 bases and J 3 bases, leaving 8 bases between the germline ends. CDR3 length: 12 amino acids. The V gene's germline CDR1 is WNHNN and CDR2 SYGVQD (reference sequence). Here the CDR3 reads CASRGRDYGYTF. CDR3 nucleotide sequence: TGCGCCAGCAGAGGGAGAGACTATGGCTACACCTTC.

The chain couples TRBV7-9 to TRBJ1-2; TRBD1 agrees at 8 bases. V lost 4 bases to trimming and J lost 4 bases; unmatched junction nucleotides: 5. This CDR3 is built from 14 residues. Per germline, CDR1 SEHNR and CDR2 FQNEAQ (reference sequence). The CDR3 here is CASSYLDRGYGYTF. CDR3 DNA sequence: TGTGCCAGCAGCTACCTCGACAGGGGCTATGGCTACACCTTC.

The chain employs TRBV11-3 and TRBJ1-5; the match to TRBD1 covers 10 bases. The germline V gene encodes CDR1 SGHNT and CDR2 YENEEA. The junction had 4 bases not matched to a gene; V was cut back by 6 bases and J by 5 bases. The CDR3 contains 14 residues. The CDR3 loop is CASRLGTGDQPQHF. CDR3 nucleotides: TGTGCCAGCAGACTCGGGACAGGGGATCAGCCCCAGCATTTT.

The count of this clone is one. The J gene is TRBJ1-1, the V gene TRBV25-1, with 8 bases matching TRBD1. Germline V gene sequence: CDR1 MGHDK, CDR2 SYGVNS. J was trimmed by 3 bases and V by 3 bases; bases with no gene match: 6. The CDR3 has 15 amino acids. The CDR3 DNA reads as TGTGCCAGCAGTGACCACAGGGGGTTGGACACTGAAGCTTTCTTT. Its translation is CASSDHRGLDTEAFF.

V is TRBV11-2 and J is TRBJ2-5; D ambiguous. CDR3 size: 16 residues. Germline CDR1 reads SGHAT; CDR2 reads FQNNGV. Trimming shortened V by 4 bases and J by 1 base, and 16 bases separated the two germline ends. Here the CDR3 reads CASSSSPVGTQETQYF. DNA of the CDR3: TGTGCCAGCAGCTCCAGCCCGGTGGGCACCCAAGAGACCCAGTACTTC.

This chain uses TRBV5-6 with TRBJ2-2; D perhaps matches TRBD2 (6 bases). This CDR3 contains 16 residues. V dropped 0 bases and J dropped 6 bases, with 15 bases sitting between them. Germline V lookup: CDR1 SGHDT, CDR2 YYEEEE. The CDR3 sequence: CASSLGAGRKAGELFF. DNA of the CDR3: TGTGCCAGCAGCTTGGGAGCGGGCAGGAAGGCCGGGGAGCTGTTTTTT. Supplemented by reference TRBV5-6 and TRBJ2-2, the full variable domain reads DAGVTQSPTHLIKTRGQQVTLRCSPKSGHDTVSWYQQALGQGPQFIFQYYEEEERQRGNFPDRFSGHQFPNYSSELNVNALLLGDSALYLCASSLGAGRKAGELFFGEGSRLTVL.

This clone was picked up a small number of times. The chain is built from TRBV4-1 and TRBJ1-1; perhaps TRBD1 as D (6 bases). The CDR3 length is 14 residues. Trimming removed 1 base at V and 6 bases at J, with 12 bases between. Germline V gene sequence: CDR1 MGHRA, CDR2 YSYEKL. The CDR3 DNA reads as TGCGCCAGCAGCCAAGTGGAGGGGGGGCCTGAAGCTTTCTTT. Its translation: CASSQVEGGPEAFF.

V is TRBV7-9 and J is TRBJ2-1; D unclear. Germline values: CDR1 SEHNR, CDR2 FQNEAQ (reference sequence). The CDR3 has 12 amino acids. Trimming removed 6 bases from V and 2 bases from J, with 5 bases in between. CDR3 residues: CASRSAYNEQFF. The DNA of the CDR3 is TGTGCCAGCAGGTCGGCCTACAATGAGCAGTTCTTC.

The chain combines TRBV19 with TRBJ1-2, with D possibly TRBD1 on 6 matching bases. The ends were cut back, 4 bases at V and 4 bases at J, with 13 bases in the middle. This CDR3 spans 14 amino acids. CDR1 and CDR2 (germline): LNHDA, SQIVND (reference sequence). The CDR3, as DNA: TGTGCCAGTAGTAGGTCACAGGGCCTCTATGGCTACACCTTC. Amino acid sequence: CASSRSQGLYGYTF.

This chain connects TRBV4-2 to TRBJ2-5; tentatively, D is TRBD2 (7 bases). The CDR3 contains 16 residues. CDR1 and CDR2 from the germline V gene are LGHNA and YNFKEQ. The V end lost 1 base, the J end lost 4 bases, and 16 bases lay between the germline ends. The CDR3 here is CASSQGRGGPGETQYF. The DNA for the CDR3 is TGTGCCAGCAGCCAAGGGAGGGGGGGGCCGGGAGAGACCCAGTACTTC.

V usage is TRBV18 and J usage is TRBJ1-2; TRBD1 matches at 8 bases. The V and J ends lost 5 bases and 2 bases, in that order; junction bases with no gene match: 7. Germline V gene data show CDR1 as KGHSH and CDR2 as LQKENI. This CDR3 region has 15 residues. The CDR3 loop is CASSSSGQGNYGYTF. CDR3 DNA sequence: TGTGCCAGCTCATCGTCTGGACAGGGCAACTATGGCTACACCTTC.

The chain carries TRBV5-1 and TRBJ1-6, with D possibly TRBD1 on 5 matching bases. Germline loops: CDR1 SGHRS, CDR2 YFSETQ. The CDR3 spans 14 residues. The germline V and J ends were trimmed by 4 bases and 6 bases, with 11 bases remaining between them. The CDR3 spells CASSGRQTNSPLHF. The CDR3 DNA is TGCGCCAGCAGCGGCCGACAGACTAATTCACCCCTCCACTTT.

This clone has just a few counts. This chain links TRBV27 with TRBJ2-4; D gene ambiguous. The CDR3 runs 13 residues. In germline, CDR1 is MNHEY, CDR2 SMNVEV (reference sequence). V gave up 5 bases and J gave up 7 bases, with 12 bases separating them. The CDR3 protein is CASSLQPRNIQYF. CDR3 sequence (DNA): TGTGCCAGCAGTCTACAGCCCAGGAACATTCAGTACTTC.

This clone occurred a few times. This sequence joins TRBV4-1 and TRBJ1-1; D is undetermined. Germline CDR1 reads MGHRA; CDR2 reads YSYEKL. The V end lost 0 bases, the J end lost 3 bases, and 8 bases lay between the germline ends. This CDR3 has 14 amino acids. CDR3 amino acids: CASSQEDSYTEAFF. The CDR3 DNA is TGCGCCAGCAGCCAAGAGGACTCCTACACTGAAGCTTTCTTT.